These 12 T cell receptor beta chains came from one sample sequenced in a study of tumor and adjacent non-tumor tissue in lung cancer. This sample's RNA came from whole unsorted tissue. This non-tumor lung sample came from over 3 cm beyond the tumor edge. TCRbeta libraries were built with three rounds of nested PCR, modified from ARM-PCR. MiXCR, applied by TCRdb to the multiplex PCR reads, yields one record per CDR3 protein. The sample records some 100,000 distinct CDR3 sequences, less than 75% being singletons. Sequenced: distant non-tumor lung tissue. The receptors originated from a man aged 25 to 40 with non-small cell lung cancer.

The chain links TRBV11-2 to TRBJ2-7; 8 bases align to TRBD2. J gave up 4 bases and V 2 bases, and 7 bases lay outside the gene matches. The CDR3 totals 15 residues. Looked up from germline, CDR1 is SGHAT and CDR2 is FQNNGV. The CDR3 sequence: CASSLRAGEGYEQYF. Written as DNA, the CDR3 is TGTGCCAGCAGCTTAAGAGCGGGAGAGGGATACGAGCAGTACTTC.

Comments on this clonotype: This clone may be a read error of a much larger clone one base away. The V and J genes are TRBV6-5 and TRBJ2-7, with a possible D match to TRBD1 (5 bases). CDR3 length: 13 amino acids. Germline V gives CDR1 MNHEY, CDR2 SVGAGI. CDR3 nucleotide sequence: TGTGCCGGCAGCATCGAAGACAGTTACGAGCAGTACTTC. This sequence encodes CAGSIEDSYEQYF.

Comment on this clonotype: The junction differs from germline at one of its ends, possibly a read error. J is TRBJ1-2 and V is TRBV29-1, with 7 bases matching TRBD1. The CDR3 runs to 15 residues. Germline V gene sequence: CDR1 SQVTM, CDR2 ANQGSEA. CDR3 loop: CNVEDWRQGVHGYTF. CDR3 bases: TGCAACGTTGAAGATTGGCGGCAGGGGGTCCATGGCTACACCTTC.

A few counts support this clonotype. This may be a read error, as it is one base from a much larger clone. This rearrangement joins TRBV6-2 or TRBV6-3 to TRBJ1-1, with D perhaps matching TRBD1 (5 bases). The germline V gene has CDR1 MNHEY and CDR2 SVGEGT. This CDR3 has 13 amino acids. The CDR3 sequence: CTSRDQGHTEAFF. CDR3 nucleotide sequence: TGTACCAGCAGAGATCAGGGTCACACTGAAGCTTTCTTT.

This clonotype was observed a handful of times. V and J are TRBV7-9 and TRBJ2-7; a weak D match, TRBD2 (5 bases). CDR1 is SEHNR and CDR2 is FQNEAQ in the germline V gene (reference sequence). The CDR3 covers 13 residues. V shed 5 bases and J shed 0 bases, with 8 bases lying between them. This chain's CDR3 is CASSLLASYEQYF. For the CDR3, the DNA is TGTGCCAGCAGCCTCCTAGCCTCCTACGAGCAGTACTTC.

V is TRBV11-2 and J is TRBJ2-2, with no clear D. This CDR3 contains 15 residues. Germline V gene lookup returns CDR1 SGHAT and CDR2 FQNNGV. V was clipped by 3 bases and J by 4 bases, with 12 bases between them. Here the CDR3 reads CASSFGEGSTGELFF. CDR3 DNA: TGTGCCAGCAGCTTTGGGGAAGGATCCACCGGGGAGCTGTTTTTT.

The chain has TRBV11-2 and TRBJ2-4; D is possibly TRBD2 (7 bases). CDR1 and CDR2 (germline): SGHAT, FQNNGV. CDR3 length: 14 amino acids. The CDR3 nucleotides read TGTACCAACACCTACGGGGGGCGAGGAAACATTCAGTACTTC. Protein product: CTNTYGGRGNIQYF. Together with reference TRBV11-2 and TRBJ2-4, the CDR3 gives the full variable domain: EAGVAQSPRYKIIEKRQSVAFWCNPISGHATLYWYQQILGQGPKLLIQFQNNGVVDDSQLPKDRFSAERLKGVDSTLKIQPAKLEDSAVYLCTNTYGGRGNIQYFGAGTRLSVL.

Details on this clonotype: A junction end diverges from the germline sequence, so it may reflect a read error. The chain employs TRBV11-2 and TRBJ2-5, with 11 bases lining up with TRBD2. The germline V gene encodes CDR1 SGHAT and CDR2 FQNNGV. This CDR3 comprises 17 residues. The CDR3 here is CASSCQSLAGGRETQYF. CDR3 bases: TGTGCCAGCAGCTGTCAAAGCCTAGCGGGGGGTAGAGAGACTCAGTACTTC. Filled out from reference TRBV11-2 and TRBJ2-5, the complete variable domain reads EAGVAQSPRYKIIEKRQSVAFWCNPISGHATLYWYQQILGQGPKLLIQFQNNGVVDDSQLPKDRFSAERLKGVDSTLKIQPAKLEDSAVYLCASSCQSLAGGRETQYFGPGTRLLVL.

Regarding this clonotype: The conserved closing phenylalanine or tryptophan is absent in this CDR3, likely reflecting a read error. This chain uses TRBV4-1 with TRBJ2-7; D is perhaps TRBD1 (6 bases). The CDR3 sequence is 15 residues long. CDR1 and CDR2 (germline): MGHRA, YSYEKL. The CDR3 sequence: CASSQDPGASYEQYL. CDR3 bases: TGTGCCAGCAGCCAAGACCCAGGGGCTTCCTACGAGCAGTACCTC.

This clonotype was seen ten or more times. The chain links TRBV30 to TRBJ2-1; the D gene is possibly TRBD2 (6 bases). CDR1 is GTSNPN, CDR2 SVGIG, per germline (reference sequence). V was clipped by 4 bases and J by 6 bases, with 10 bases between them. CDR3 length equals 12 residues. The CDR3 spells CAWKDYSNEQFF. The CDR3 DNA follows: TGTGCCTGGAAGGACTATTCCAATGAGCAGTTCTTC.

This clonotype was detected only a few times. The J gene is TRBJ1-5, the V gene TRBV5-1; 9 bases match TRBD1. This CDR3 has 14 residues. V lost 6 bases to trimming and J lost 6 bases; unmatched junction nucleotides: 7. The V gene's germline CDR1 is SGHRS and CDR2 YFSETQ. CDR3 sequence reads: CASTPETGGQPQHF. CDR3 sequence (DNA): TGCGCCAGCACCCCTGAGACAGGGGGTCAGCCCCAGCATTTT.

This clonotype was picked up a small number of times. Being one base from a much bigger clone, this may be a read error. V and J are TRBV4-1 and TRBJ2-5; 11 bases fit TRBD2. The CDR3 totals 14 residues. The germline CDR1 and CDR2 sequences are MGHRA and YSYEKL. In DNA, the CDR3 is TGCGCCAGCAGCCCACTAGCGGGAGAAGGGACCAAGTACTTC. Translating it yields CASSPLAGEGTKYF.